The next 10 T cell receptor beta chains were all read from a single sample in a study of blood T cell repertoires in COVID-19. The table came from immunoSEQ multiplex PCR; TCRdb's copy has only in-frame clones and leaves some out. This sample has more than 100,000 clones, with 84% found just once. The sample consisted of PBMCs or T cells enriched from blood (not recorded which). The receptor set was obtained from a woman aged 25-40 years who had recovered from COVID-19.

The rearrangement uses TRBV5-3 and TRBJ2-7; TRBD1 matches 10 bases. Being an ORF, TRBV5-3 has a function that is uncertain. The CDR3 runs to 22 residues. The trim removed 1 base at V and 2 bases at J, leaving 24 bases unmatched. The CDR3 DNA reads TGTGCCAGAAGCTTGATAGAGGCGAGACCGCGGGACAGGGGAATATTACCCTACGAGCAGTACTTC. This encodes CARSLIEARPRDRGILPYEQYF.

The CDR3 loop is CSVAGQGNEKLFF. CDR3 bases: TGCAGCGTCGCGGGACAGGGGAATGAAAAACTGTTTTTT. The rearrangement links TRBV29-1 to TRBJ1-4; TRBD1 matches at 10 bases. Germline CDR1 and CDR2: SQVTM and ANQGSEA. This CDR3 spans 13 amino acids. V was pared by 6 bases and J by 5 bases, with 3 bases of the junction left unmatched.

The chain employs TRBV28 and TRBJ2-7, with 9 nucleotides matching TRBD2. The CDR3 totals 15 residues. Trimming at V came to 3 bases and at J to 2 bases, leaving 5 bases not matched to a gene. Germline lookup yields CDR1 MDHEN and CDR2 SYDVKM. CDR3 amino acids: CASSFGGGRAYEQYF. CDR3 nucleotide sequence: TGTGCCAGCAGTTTTGGGGGCGGGAGGGCCTACGAGCAGTACTTC.

This chain joins TRBV6-4 and TRBJ1-1; D remains ambiguous. In germline, CDR1 is MRHNA, CDR2 SNTAGT. V was pared by 3 bases and J by 5 bases, with 13 bases between. There are 14 residues in the CDR3. CDR3 sequence (DNA): TGTGCCAGCAGTGAGCGGGCGGACGGGACTGAAGCTTTCTTT. Its translation is CASSERADGTEAFF.

The chain combines TRBV19 with TRBJ2-2; 9 bases fit TRBD2. Trimming took 4 bases from V and 12 from J; bases not matched to a gene: 6. This CDR3 is built from 13 residues. CDR1 LNHDA and CDR2 SQIVND come from the germline V gene (reference sequence). This CDR3 reads CASSTKREAKLFF. The CDR3, as DNA: TGTGCCAGTAGTACGAAGCGGGAGGCAAAGCTGTTTTTT.

As DNA, the CDR3 is TGTGCCAGCAGTAAGGCTCGCGGGGCGGGAAATTCACCCCTCCACTTT. Translated, it gives CASSKARGAGNSPLHF. The rearrangement joins TRBV28 to TRBJ1-6, with D possibly TRBD1 on 5 matching bases. This CDR3 region has 16 residues. Trimming stripped 5 bases from V and 7 bases from J, with 18 bases between. Looked up from germline, CDR1 is MDHEN and CDR2 is SYDVKM.

This chain joins TRBV10-3 and TRBJ1-2; 9 positions match TRBD1. Germline loops: CDR1 ENHRY, CDR2 SYGVKD. The CDR3 has 15 residues. With 4 bases clipped from V and 4 bases from J, the junction kept 7 bases outside the gene matches. The CDR3: CAISGGTGLGYGYTF. CDR3 DNA: TGTGCCATCAGTGGCGGGACAGGGCTTGGCTATGGCTACACCTTC.

The chain combines TRBV27 with TRBJ1-5; D gene unclear. The CDR3 sequence is 13 residues long. Per germline, CDR1 MNHEY and CDR2 SMNVEV (reference sequence). The V gene lost 2 bases and the J gene lost 6 bases, with 8 bases spanning the gap. DNA of the CDR3: TGTGCCAGCAGTTTACGGGAGGGTCAGCCCCAGCATTTT. This encodes CASSLREGQPQHF.

V usage is TRBV5-4 and J usage is TRBJ2-5; possibly TRBD1 for D (6 bases). The germline gives CDR1 SGHNT, CDR2 YYREEE (reference sequence). This CDR3 region has 14 residues. The V gene lost 4 bases and the J gene lost 4 bases, with 14 bases spanning the gap. The CDR3 loop reads CASSDLTGPETQYF. CDR3 nucleotides: TGTGCCAGCAGCGATTTGACAGGACCAGAGACCCAGTACTTC.

The gene calls are TRBV29-1 and TRBJ1-2; possible D gene TRBD1, 5 bases. CDR1 and CDR2 (germline): SQVTM, ANQGSEA. V dropped 7 bases and J dropped 7 bases, with 16 bases sitting between them. The CDR3 extends over 12 amino acids. In DNA, the CDR3 is TGCAGCGCCATGGAGGGGTTTGGTGGCTACACCTTC. Translating gives CSAMEGFGGYTF. The variable domain in full, completed from reference TRBV29-1 and TRBJ1-2, reads SAVISQKPSRDICQRGTSLTIQCQVDSQVTMMFWYRQQPGQSLTLIATANQGSEATYESGFVIDKFPISRPNLTFSTLTVSNMSPEDSSIYLCSAMEGFGGYTFGSGTRLTVV.